This T cell receptor beta chain was retrieved from a study of graft-versus-host responses after intestinal transplantation. Study background: Each transplant was multivisceral, liver-intestinal, or isolated intestinal. Tacrolimus and steroids were given for about three years to all recipients after anti-thymocyte globulin induction.

The assay was immunoSEQ multiplex PCR, and TCRdb's table has in-frame clones only and misses some. The table has 90,000 to 130,000 clones, more than 80% seen once. For this clone: Its specificity is not known.

The CDR3 is 14 amino acids. J lost 3 bases, V lost 5 bases, and 4 bases had no gene match. Germline CDR1 reads LNHDA; CDR2 reads SQIVND (reference sequence). The chain couples TRBV19 to TRBJ2-7; 10 bases are a match to TRBD1. The material was unstimulated CD4+ T cells sorted from spleen or lymph node cells, obtained before transplant. The sequence was obtained from a human donor who was the organ donor for an intestinal transplant. The CDR3 protein is CASSAGQGFYEQYF. The CDR3 nucleotides are TGTGCCAGTAGTGCGGGACAGGGGTTCTACGAGCAGTACTTC.